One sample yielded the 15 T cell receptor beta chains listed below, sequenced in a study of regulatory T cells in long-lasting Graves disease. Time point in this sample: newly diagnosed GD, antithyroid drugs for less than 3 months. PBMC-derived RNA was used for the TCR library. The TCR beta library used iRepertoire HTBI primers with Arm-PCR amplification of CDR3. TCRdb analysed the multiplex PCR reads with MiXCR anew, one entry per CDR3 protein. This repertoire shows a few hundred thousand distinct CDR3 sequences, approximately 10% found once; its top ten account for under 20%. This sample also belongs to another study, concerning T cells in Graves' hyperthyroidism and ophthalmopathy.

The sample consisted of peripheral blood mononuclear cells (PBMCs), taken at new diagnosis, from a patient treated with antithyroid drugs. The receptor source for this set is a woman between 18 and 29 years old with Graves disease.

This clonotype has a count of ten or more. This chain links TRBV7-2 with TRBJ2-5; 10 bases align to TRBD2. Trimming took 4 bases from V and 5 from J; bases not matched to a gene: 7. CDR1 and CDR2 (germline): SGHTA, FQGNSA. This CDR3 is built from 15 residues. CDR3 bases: TGTGCCAGCAGCTCTACTAGCGGGACTTGGGAGACCCAGTACTTC. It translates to CASSSTSGTWETQYF.

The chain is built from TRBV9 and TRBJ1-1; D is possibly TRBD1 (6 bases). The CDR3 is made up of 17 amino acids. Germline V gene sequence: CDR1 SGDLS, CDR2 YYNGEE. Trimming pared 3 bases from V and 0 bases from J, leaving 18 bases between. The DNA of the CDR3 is TGTGCCAGCAGCGCCACAGGGAAAGTCGGGATGAACACTGAAGCTTTCTTT. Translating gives CASSATGKVGMNTEAFF.

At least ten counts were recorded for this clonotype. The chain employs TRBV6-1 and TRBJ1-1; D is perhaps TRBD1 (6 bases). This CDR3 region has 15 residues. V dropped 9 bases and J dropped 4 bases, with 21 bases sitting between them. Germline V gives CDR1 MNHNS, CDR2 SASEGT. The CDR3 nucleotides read TGTGCCAGTATCGAAAGGGCAGGGGAGGGCACTGAAGCTTTCTTT. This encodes CASIERAGEGTEAFF.

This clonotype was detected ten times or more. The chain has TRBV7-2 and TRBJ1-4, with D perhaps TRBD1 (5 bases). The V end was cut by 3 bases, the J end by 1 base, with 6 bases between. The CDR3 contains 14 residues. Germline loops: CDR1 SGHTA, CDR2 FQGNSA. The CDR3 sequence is CASSFRGTNEKLFF. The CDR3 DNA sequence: TGTGCCAGCAGCTTTAGGGGAACTAATGAAAAACTGTTTTTT.

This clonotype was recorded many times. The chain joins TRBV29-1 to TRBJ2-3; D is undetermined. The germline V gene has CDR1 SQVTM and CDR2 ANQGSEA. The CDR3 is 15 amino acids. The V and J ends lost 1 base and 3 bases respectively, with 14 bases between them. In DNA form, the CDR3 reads TGCAGCGTTGAAGTGAGATCACGTGGGACAGATACGCAGTATTTT. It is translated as CSVEVRSRGTDTQYF.

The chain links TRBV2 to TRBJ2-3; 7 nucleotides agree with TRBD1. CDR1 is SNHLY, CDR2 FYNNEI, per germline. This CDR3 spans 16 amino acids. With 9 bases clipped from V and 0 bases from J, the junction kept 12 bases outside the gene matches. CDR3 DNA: TGTGCCAGTAGAAAGACAGGGCTTTTTAGCACAGATACGCAGTATTTT. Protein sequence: CASRKTGLFSTDTQYF.

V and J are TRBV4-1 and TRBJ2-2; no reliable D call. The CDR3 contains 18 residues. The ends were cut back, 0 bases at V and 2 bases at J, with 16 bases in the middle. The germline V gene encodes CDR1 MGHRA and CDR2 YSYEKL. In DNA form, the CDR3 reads TGCGCCAGCAGCCAAGATCGTAAGAGGCCCGGTAACACCGGGGAGCTGTTTTTT. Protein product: CASSQDRKRPGNTGELFF.

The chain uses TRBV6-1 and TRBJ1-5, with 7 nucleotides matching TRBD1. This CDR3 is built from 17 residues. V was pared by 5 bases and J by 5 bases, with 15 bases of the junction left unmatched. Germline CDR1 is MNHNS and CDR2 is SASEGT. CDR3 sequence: CASSQFVQGNFHQPQHF. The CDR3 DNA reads TGTGCCAGCAGTCAATTCGTACAGGGGAATTTTCATCAGCCCCAGCATTTT.

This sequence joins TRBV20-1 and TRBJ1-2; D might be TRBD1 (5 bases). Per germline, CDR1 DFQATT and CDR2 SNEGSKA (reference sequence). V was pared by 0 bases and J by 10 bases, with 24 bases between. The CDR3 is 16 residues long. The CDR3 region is CSARDVSRGRRGDYTF. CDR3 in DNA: TGCAGTGCTAGAGATGTGTCAAGGGGCAGAAGAGGAGACTACACCTTC.

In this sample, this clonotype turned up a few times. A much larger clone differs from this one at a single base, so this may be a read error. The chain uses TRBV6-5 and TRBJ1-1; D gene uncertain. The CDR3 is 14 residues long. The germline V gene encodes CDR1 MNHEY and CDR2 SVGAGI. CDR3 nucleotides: TGTGCCGGCAGTTACGACGACACGAACACTGAAGCTTTCTTT. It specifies CAGSYDDTNTEAFF.

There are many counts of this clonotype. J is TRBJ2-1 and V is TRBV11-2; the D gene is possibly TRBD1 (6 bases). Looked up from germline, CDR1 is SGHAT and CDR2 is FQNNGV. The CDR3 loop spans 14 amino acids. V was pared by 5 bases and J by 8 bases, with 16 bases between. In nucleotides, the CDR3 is TGTGCCAGCAGCAAAACAGGGTTCAGAGATGAGCAGTTCTTC. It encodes CASSKTGFRDEQFF.

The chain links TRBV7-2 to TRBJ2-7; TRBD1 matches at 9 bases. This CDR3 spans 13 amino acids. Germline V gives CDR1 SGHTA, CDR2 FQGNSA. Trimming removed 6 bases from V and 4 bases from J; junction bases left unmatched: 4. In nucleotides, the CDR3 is TGTGCCAGCAGGCGGGACAGGGATTACGAGCAGTACTTC. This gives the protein CASRRDRDYEQYF.

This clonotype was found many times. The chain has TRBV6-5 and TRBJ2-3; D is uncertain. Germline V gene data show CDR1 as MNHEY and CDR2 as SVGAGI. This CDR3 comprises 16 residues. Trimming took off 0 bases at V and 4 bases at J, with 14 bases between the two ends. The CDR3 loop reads CASSYSLRAGPDTQYF. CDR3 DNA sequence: TGTGCCAGCAGTTACTCGTTAAGGGCTGGCCCAGATACGCAGTATTTT.

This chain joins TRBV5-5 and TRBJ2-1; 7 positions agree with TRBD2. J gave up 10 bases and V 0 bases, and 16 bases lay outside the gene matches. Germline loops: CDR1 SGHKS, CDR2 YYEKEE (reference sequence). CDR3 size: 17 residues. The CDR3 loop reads CASSLAPPLATAGEQFF. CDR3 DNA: TGTGCCAGCAGCTTGGCCCCTCCACTAGCGACCGCAGGGGAGCAGTTCTTC.

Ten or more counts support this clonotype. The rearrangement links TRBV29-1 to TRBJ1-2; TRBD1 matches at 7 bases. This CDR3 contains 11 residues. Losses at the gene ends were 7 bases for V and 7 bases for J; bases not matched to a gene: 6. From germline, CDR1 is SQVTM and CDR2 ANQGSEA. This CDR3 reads CSATTGTGYTF. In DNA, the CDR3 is TGCAGCGCCACGACAGGGACTGGCTACACCTTC.